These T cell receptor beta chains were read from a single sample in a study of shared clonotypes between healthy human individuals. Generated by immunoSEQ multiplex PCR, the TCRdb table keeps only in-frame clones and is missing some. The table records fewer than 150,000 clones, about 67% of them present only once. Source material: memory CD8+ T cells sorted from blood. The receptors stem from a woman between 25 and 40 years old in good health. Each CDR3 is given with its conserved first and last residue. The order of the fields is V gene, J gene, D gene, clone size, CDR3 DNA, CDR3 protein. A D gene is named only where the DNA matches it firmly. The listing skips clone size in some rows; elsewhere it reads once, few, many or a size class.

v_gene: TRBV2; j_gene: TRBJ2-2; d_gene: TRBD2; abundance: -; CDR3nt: TGTGCCAGCCTTAGCGGGGGTAACACCGGGGAGCTGTTTTTT; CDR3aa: CASLSGGNTGELFF
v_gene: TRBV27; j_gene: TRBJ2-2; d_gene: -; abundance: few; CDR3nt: TGTGCCAGCAGTTCCACAGGGAGGGCCGGGGAGCTGTTTTTT; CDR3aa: CASSSTGRAGELFF
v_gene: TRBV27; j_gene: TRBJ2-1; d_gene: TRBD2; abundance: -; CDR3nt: TGTGCCAGCAGTTTTTTGGCGGGAGGCTCTTCCTACAATGAGCAGTTCTTC; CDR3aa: CASSFLAGGSSYNEQFF
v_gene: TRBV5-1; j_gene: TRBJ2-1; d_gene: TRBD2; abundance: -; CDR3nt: TGCGCCAGCAGCTTGGCCTCATGGCTAGCGGGAGGCAATGAGCAGTTCTTC; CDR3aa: CASSLASWLAGGNEQFF
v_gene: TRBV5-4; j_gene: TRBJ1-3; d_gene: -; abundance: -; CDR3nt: TGTGCCAGCAGCTGGGGGGTCTCTGGAAACACCATATATTTT; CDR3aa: CASSWGVSGNTIYF
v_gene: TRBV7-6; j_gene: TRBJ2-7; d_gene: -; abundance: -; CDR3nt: TGTGCCAGCAGCTTAGAGGTGAGCCACGAGCAGTACTTC; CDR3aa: CASSLEVSHEQYF
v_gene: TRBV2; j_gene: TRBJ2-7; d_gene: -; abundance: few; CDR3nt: TGTGCCAGCAGTCCGAGCTCCTACGAGCAGTACTTC; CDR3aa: CASSPSSYEQYF
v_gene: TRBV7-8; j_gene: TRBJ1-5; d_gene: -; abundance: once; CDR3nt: TGTGCCAGCAGCTTCATTGACAGTCAGCCCCAGCATTTT; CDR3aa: CASSFIDSQPQHF
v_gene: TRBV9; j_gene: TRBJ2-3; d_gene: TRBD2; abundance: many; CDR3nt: TGTGCCAGCAGCGTTAGCGGGAGGCAAGATACGCAGTATTTT; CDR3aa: CASSVSGRQDTQYF
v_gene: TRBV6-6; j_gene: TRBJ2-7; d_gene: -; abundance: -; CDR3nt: TGTGCCAGCAGTTTTGACAGGAACTACGAGCAGTACTTC; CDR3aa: CASSFDRNYEQYF
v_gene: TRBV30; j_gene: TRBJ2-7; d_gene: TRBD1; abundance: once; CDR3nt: TGTGCCTGGCGCCAACAGGGGACGGGGAACTACGAGCAGTACTTC; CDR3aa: CAWRQQGTGNYEQYF
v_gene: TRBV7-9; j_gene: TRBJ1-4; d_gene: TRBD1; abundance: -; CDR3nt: TGTGCCAGCAGCGAACGAAAACAGGGGGCAACTAATGAAAAACTGTTTTTT; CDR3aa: CASSERKQGATNEKLFF
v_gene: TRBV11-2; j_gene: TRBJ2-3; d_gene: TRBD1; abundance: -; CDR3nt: TGTGCCAGCAGCCCGATAGGGGGCGAGTTGGATACGCAGTATTTT; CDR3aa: CASSPIGGELDTQYF
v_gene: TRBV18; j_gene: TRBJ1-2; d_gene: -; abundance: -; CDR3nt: TGTGCCAGCTCACACCTGGGACAATTGGGCGGTGGCTACACCTTC; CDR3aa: CASSHLGQLGGGYTF
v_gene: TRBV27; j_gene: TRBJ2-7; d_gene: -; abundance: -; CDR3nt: TGTGCCAGCACTGGGTGGTCGTCCAGGGGGGACATGTACGAGCAGTACTTC; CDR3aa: CASTGWSSRGDMYEQYF
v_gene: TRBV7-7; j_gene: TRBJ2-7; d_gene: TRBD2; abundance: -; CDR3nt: TGTGCCAGCAGCCCACGACTAGCGGGAGAATTCGAGCAGTACTTC; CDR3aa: CASSPRLAGEFEQYF
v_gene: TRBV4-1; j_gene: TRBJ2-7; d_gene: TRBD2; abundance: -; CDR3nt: TGCGCCAGCAGTATTAGCGGGGCTTACGAGCAGTACTTC; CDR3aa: CASSISGAYEQYF
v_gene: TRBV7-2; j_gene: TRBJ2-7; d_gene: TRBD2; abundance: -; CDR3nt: TGTGCCAGCAGCTCGGTTCGGGCTAGCGGGAGTGGCGAGCAGTACTTC; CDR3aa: CASSSVRASGSGEQYF
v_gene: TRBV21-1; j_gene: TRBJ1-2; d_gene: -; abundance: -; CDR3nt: TGTGCCAGCAGCAAAGAAGTGCACCAAAGGGATGGCTACACCTTC; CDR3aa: CASSKEVHQRDGYTF
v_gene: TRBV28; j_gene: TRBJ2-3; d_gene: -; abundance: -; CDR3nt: TGTGCCAGCAGTTTAAGTCCTTGGCGATCCAGCCTAATGTATGCAGATACGCAGTATTTT; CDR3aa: CASSLSPWRSSLMYADTQYF
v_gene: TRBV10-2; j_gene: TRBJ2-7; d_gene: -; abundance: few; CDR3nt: TGCGCCAGCAGTTTGGGGCAGTTTGAGCAGTACTTC; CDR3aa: CASSLGQFEQYF
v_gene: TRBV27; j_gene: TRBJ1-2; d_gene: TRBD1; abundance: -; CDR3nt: TGTGCCAGCAGATCAGGGGGCTTAACCAACTATGGCTACACCTTC; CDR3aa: CASRSGGLTNYGYTF
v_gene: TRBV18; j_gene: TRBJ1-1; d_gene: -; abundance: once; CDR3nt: TGTGCCAGCTCACCCCTCCGCGGGAGTGAAGCTTTCTTT; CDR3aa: CASSPLRGSEAFF
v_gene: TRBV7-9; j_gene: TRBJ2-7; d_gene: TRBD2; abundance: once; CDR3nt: TGTGCCAGCAGCTTGGGCGGGAGATACGAGCAGTACTTC; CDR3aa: CASSLGGRYEQYF
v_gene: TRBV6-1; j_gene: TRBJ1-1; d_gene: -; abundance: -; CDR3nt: TGTGCCAGCATGGACAGAGATACTGAAGCTTTCTTT; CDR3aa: CASMDRDTEAFF
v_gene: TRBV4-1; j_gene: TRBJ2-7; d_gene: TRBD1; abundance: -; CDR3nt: TGCGCCAGCAGCCAGAGCACAGGGGGCGAGCAGTACTTC; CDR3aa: CASSQSTGGEQYF
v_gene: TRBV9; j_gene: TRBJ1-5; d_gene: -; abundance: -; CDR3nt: TGTGCCAGCAGCGTTAGCAGTCAGTGGGATCAGCCCCAGCATTTT; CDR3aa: CASSVSSQWDQPQHF
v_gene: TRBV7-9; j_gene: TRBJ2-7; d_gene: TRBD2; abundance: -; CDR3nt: TGTGCCAGCAGCGTATGGGGGGGACCCTCCTACGAGCAGTACTTC; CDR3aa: CASSVWGGPSYEQYF
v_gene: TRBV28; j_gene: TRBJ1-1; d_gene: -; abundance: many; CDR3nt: TGTGCCAGCAGAACACCCATACGGACAAAATCGAACACTGAAGCTTTCTTT; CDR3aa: CASRTPIRTKSNTEAFF
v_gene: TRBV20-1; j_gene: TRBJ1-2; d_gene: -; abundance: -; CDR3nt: TGCAGTGCTAGAGTAGGGGCAGTCAATCCTTTC; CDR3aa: CSARVGAVNPF
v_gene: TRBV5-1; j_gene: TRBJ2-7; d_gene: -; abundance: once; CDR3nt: TGCGCCAGCAGCTTCGGGAGTTCCTACGAGCAGTACTTC; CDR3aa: CASSFGSSYEQYF
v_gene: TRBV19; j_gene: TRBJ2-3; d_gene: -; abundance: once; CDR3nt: TGTGCCAGTAGTATCTGGGAGGGCACAGATACGCAGTATTTT; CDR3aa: CASSIWEGTDTQYF
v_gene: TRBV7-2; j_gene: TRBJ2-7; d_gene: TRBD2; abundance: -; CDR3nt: TGTGCCAGCAGCTGGGGGACTAGCGGGAGGGGCGGGGCCTACGAGCAGTACTTC; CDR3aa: CASSWGTSGRGGAYEQYF
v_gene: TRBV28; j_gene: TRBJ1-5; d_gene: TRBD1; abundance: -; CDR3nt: TGTGCCAGCAGTGATGGACAGGTCAATCAGCCCCAGCATTTT; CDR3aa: CASSDGQVNQPQHF
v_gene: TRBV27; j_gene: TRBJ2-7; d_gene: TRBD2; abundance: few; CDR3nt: TGTGCCAGCAGTTTTTTGACTAGCGGGACCTACGAGCAGTACTTC; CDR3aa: CASSFLTSGTYEQYF
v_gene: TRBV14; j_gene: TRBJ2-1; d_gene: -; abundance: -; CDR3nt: TGTGCCAGCAGCCAAGTTGCGCGGGCGCTTAGAGATGAGCAGTTCTTC; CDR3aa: CASSQVARALRDEQFF
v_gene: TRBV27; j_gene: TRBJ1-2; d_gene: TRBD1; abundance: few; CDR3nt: TGTGCCACCAGGGGGAGGGGTTCGCCTTTCGGCTACACCTTC; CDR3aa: CATRGRGSPFGYTF
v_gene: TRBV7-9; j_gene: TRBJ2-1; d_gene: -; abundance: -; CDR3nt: TGTGCCAGCAGCCGGACGGCCGGCAATGAGCAGTTCTTC; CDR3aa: CASSRTAGNEQFF
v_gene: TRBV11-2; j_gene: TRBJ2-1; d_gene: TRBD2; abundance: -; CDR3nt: TGTGCCAGCAGCCGGTGGGGGGAGGGTAAGAGTGAGCAGTTCTTC; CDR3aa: CASSRWGEGKSEQFF
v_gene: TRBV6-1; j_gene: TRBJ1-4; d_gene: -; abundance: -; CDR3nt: TGTGCCAGCAGTGAGGTCGGGAGGTTCGTTGAAAAACTGTTTTTT; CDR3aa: CASSEVGRFVEKLFF